The T cell receptor beta chain under discussion was sequenced for a study of Graves' ophthalmopathy and Graves' hyperthyroidism. Germline lookup yields CDR1 SGDLS and CDR2 YYNGEE. The V end was cut by 0 bases, the J end by 3 bases, with 9 bases between. The CDR3 loop spans 15 amino acids. Presentation of ophthalmopathy in the donors involved moderate-to-severe activity, CAS ≥3, NOSPECS ≥4 and a duration under 3 months. Certain patients were not enrolled. These were patients with other autoimmune diseases, uncontrolled infections, pregnancy or lactation. Researchers took RNA transcripts and amplified TCR beta CDR3 regions from them. The library came from an HTBI-primed first-round RT-PCR and a second-round multiplex PCR. TCRdb re-called the multiplex PCR reads through MiXCR, storing one row per CDR3 protein. The sample records more than 550,000 distinct CDR3 sequences, about two fifths being singletons.

This clonotype was counted only a few times. The source material was peripheral blood. The chain combines TRBV9 with TRBJ1-4; D call uncertain. This TCR came from an adult man with Graves' ophthalmopathy. The CDR3 sequence is CASSVGTVSNEKLFF. The CDR3 bases are TGTGCCAGCAGCGTAGGAACAGTATCTAATGAAAAACTGTTTTTT.